This T cell receptor beta chain was recovered during a study of shared clonotypes between healthy human individuals. Findings and limits, study-wide: The study found about 4.6% of naive CD4 clonotypes shared across four donors. Collection of samples was limited to blood; tissue repertoires likely differ.

Germline V gene sequence: CDR1 SEHNR, CDR2 FQNEAQ (reference sequence). CDR3 size: 16 residues. J gave up 6 bases and V 1 base, and 8 bases lay outside the gene matches. The assay was run at deep level. The repertoire was sequenced with immunoSEQ multiplex PCR; TCRdb's copy has only in-frame clones and lacks some. The sample has 550,000 to 750,000 clones, about 95% seen once; the top ten hold 0.11%. Turning to this clone: As yet, its antigen is unknown.

Only CD45RO-negative cells positively selected for CCR7 counted as naive CD8 cells, so terminally differentiated effector memory CD45RA+ cells were excluded. Material for sequencing was naive CD8+ T cells sorted from blood. The gene calls are TRBV7-9 and TRBJ1-5, with 8 positions matching TRBD1. This sequence originates from a woman in her 30s in good health. The DNA for the CDR3 is TGTGCCAGCAGCTTAGGGGAGGCAGGGGGCGTTCAGCCCCAGCATTTT. Its protein product is CASSLGEAGGVQPQHF.